What follows is one T cell receptor beta chain and its context. These data are taken from a study of T cell changes during pregnancy in multiple sclerosis. The protocol was immunoSEQ multiplex PCR, while the TCRdb copy is restricted to in-frame clones and leaves out a portion. The table shows 37,000 or so clones, with nearly 90% occurring only once. Germline assignment: CDR1 MNHEY and CDR2 SVGAGI. Germline trimming cut 3 bases from V and 1 base from J; bases unmatched to any gene: 1. CDR3 length: 15 residues. This TCR was recovered from a female donor with multiple sclerosis, enrolled in a pregnancy study. V usage is TRBV6-5 and J usage is TRBJ2-3, with 10 nucleotides matching TRBD1. The sample here was CD4+ T cells from peripheral blood mononuclear cells, taken in the first trimester of pregnancy. CDR3 residues: CASSYGTGGTDTQYF. As DNA, the CDR3 is TGTGCCAGCAGTTATGGGACAGGGGGCACAGATACGCAGTATTTT.